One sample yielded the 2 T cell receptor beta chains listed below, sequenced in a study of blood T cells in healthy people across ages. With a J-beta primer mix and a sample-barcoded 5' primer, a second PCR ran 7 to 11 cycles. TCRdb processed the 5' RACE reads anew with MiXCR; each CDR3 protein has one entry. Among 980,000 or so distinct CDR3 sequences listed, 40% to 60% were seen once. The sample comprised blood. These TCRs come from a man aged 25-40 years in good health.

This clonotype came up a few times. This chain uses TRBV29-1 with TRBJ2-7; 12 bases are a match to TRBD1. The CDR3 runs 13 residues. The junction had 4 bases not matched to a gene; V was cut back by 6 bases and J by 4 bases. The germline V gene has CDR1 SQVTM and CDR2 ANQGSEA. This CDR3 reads CSVGTGGWYEQYF. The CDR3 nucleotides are TGCAGCGTCGGGACAGGGGGCTGGTACGAGCAGTACTTC.

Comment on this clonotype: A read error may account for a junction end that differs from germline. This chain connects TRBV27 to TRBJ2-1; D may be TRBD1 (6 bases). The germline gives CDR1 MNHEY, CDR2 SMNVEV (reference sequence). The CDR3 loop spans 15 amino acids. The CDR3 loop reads CASKQGFGVYNGQFF. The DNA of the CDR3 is TGTGCCAGCAAACAGGGTTTCGGGGTATACAATGGGCAGTTCTTC.